This paragraph covers one T cell receptor (beta chain) sequence. The antigen is unknown. The sample comes from a study of T cell responses to AZD1222 COVID-19 vaccine. Study results and limitations: Donors in the cohort were predominantly white British and more often female, and clonal diversity was possibly underestimated.

TCRdb's table, derived via immunoSEQ multiplex PCR, lists solely in-frame clones and lacks some. Of some 120,000 clones in the sample, 70% to 90% are singletons; the top ten hold roughly 1.6%. The CDR3 spans 15 residues. Germline CDR1 and CDR2: SGHRS and YFSETQ. V gave up 0 bases and J gave up 8 bases; unmatched junction bases: 10. The rearrangement links TRBV5-1 to TRBJ1-2; 7 bases agree with TRBD1. The receptor's source is an adult in good health. The starting material was peripheral blood, obtained on day 0 of AZD1222 vaccination. The DNA of the CDR3 is TGCGCCAGCAGCTTGGGGACAGGAACCGAGCCGGGCTACACCTTC. It translates to CASSLGTGTEPGYTF.